This passage covers 21 T cell receptor beta chains from one sample sequenced in a study of cytomegalovirus exposure and HLA in healthy donors. PCR used 60 Vbeta primers and 13 Jbeta primers. TCRdb keeps only in-frame clones here, not all; method: immunoSEQ multiplex PCR. Found here are about 120,000 clones, 65% to 80% of them singletons; the top ten hold approximately 31%. Sequencing was done on a sample of PBMCs. The receptors here all came from a man between 60 and 75 years old in good health and CMV-seropositive.

The rearrangement joins TRBV4-1 to TRBJ2-7, with D perhaps matching TRBD1 (6 bases). V was trimmed by 5 bases and J by 0 bases, leaving 11 bases between them. The CDR3 totals 14 residues. The germline gives CDR1 MGHRA, CDR2 YSYEKL. CDR3 protein: CASSFGQSSYEQYF. The CDR3 DNA sequence: TGCGCCAGCAGCTTCGGACAGAGCTCCTACGAGCAGTACTTC.

This chain links TRBV28 with TRBJ1-1, with TRBD1 as a possible D gene (5 bases). Looked up from germline, CDR1 is MDHEN and CDR2 is SYDVKM. The germline V and J ends were trimmed by 6 bases and 5 bases, with 19 bases remaining between them. The CDR3 is 15 amino acids. This CDR3 reads CASRPGLGIGTEAFF. The DNA for the CDR3 is TGTGCCAGCAGACCAGGGCTGGGGATTGGGACTGAAGCTTTCTTT.

For the CDR3, the DNA is TGTGCCAGGGGACAGGCGAGCTCCTACGAGCAGTACTTC. Protein: CARGQASSYEQYF. This sequence joins TRBV2 and TRBJ2-7, with 8 bases aligning to TRBD1. CDR3 length: 13 residues. Germline CDR1 reads SNHLY; CDR2 reads FYNNEI. J gave up 0 bases and V 9 bases, and 4 bases lay outside the gene matches. Full variable domain (missing parts from reference TRBV2 and TRBJ2-7): EPEVTQTPSHQVTQMGQEVILRCVPISNHLYFYWYRQILGQKVEFLVSFYNNEISEKSEIFDDQFSVERPDGSNFTLKIRSTKLEDSAMYFCARGQASSYEQYFGPGTRLTVT.

The chain couples TRBV5-1 to TRBJ2-4, with TRBD1 matching over 12 bases. The CDR3 covers 19 residues. The V gene's germline CDR1 is SGHRS and CDR2 YFSETQ. Trimming removed 4 bases from V and 0 bases from J; junction bases left unmatched: 11. The CDR3 DNA sequence: TGCGCCAGCAGCGGGGGACAGGGGGCTTACAACTTAGCCAAAAACATTCAGTACTTC. Protein sequence: CASSGGQGAYNLAKNIQYF.

This CDR3 is CASSLRFGLSTDTQYF. For the CDR3, the DNA is TGTGCCAGCAGTTTAAGGTTCGGACTCAGCACAGATACGCAGTATTTT. The chain joins TRBV27 to TRBJ2-3; the D gene is possibly TRBD2 (5 bases). Trimming took 2 bases from V and 0 from J, leaving 12 bases between them. Looked up from germline, CDR1 is MNHEY and CDR2 is SMNVEV (reference sequence). The CDR3 extends over 16 amino acids.

This chain connects TRBV9 to TRBJ1-5; 8 positions match TRBD1. The CDR3 consists of 14 residues. CDR1 is SGDLS, CDR2 YYNGEE, per germline. With V trimmed by 3 bases and J by 6 bases, 5 bases remained unmatched. This CDR3 is CASSAGTGGQPQHF. CDR3 bases: TGTGCCAGCAGCGCCGGGACAGGAGGTCAGCCCCAGCATTTT.

The chain links TRBV15 to TRBJ2-1; 7 nucleotides line up with TRBD1. The CDR3 is 17 residues long. Germline trimming cut 3 bases from V and 0 bases from J; bases unmatched to any gene: 8. Germline CDR1 reads LNHNV; CDR2 reads YYDKDF (reference sequence). The CDR3 reads CATSSGPRQGSYNEQFF. The CDR3 DNA follows: TGTGCCACCAGCAGTGGTCCGCGACAGGGCTCCTACAATGAGCAGTTCTTC.

The chain is built from TRBV6-1 and TRBJ2-5; TRBD2 might be the D (6 bases). This CDR3 spans 16 amino acids. The V and J ends lost 1 base and 4 bases respectively, with 16 bases between them. CDR1 is MNHNS, CDR2 SASEGT, per germline. In DNA, the CDR3 is TGTGCCAGCAGTGAAGTAGGAGGGTCGGTCGGAGAGACCCAGTACTTC. It translates to CASSEVGGSVGETQYF.

The chain has TRBV2 and TRBJ2-1; TRBD2 matches 11 bases. This CDR3 region has 17 residues. V trimming: 2 bases; J trimming: 4 bases; junction bases outside the gene matches: 7. Looked up from germline, CDR1 is SNHLY and CDR2 is FYNNEI. CDR3 sequence: CASSELAGGLRYNEQFF. Written as DNA, the CDR3 is TGTGCCAGCAGTGAACTAGCGGGAGGATTGAGGTACAATGAGCAGTTCTTC.

The chain employs TRBV28 and TRBJ2-7; D gene unclear. The CDR3 extends over 14 amino acids. V lost 2 bases, J lost 3 bases, and 11 bases lay in between. The germline gives CDR1 MDHEN, CDR2 SYDVKM. The DNA of the CDR3 is TGTGCCAGCAGTTTACGACACGAAGTCTACGAGCAGTACTTC. This codes for CASSLRHEVYEQYF.

The J gene is TRBJ2-5, the V gene TRBV6-5; D may be TRBD1 (5 bases). The germline CDR1 and CDR2 sequences are MNHEY and SVGAGI. The CDR3 runs 14 residues. Trimming left V 0 bases short and J 5 bases short, with 10 bases between. The CDR3 DNA sequence: TGTGCCAGCAGTTACTCAAGGGGTTGGGAGACCCAGTACTTC. This codes for CASSYSRGWETQYF.

The chain employs TRBV10-3 and TRBJ2-5; D is undetermined. This CDR3 comprises 14 residues. In germline, CDR1 is ENHRY, CDR2 SYGVKD. Trimming removed 6 bases at V and 5 bases at J, with 16 bases between. CDR3: CAISGVRGSETQYF. The CDR3, as DNA: TGTGCCATCAGCGGCGTCAGAGGAAGCGAGACCCAGTACTTC.

This clone was counted between two and nine times. The chain couples TRBV30 to TRBJ2-5; 7 bases agree with TRBD1. Germline V gene sequence: CDR1 GTSNPN, CDR2 SVGIG (reference sequence). The CDR3 extends over 14 amino acids. V was clipped by 3 bases and J by 5 bases; unmatched bases: 9. In DNA, the CDR3 is TGTGCCTGGAGCCCGGGGACAGTGGTCGAGACCCAGTACTTC. As protein: CAWSPGTVVETQYF.

This clone was detected once. This chain joins TRBV5-1 and TRBJ2-5, with TRBD1 matching over 8 bases. The CDR3 is 15 amino acids. CDR1 and CDR2 (germline): SGHRS, YFSETQ. V gave up 0 bases and J gave up 0 bases; unmatched junction bases: 1. The CDR3 region has the DNA TGCGCCAGCAGCTTGGGACAGGGGTACCAAGAGACCCAGTACTTC. It yields the protein CASSLGQGYQETQYF.

V is TRBV7-2 and J is TRBJ2-7, with 7 bases that match TRBD1. V lost 5 bases to trimming and J lost 4 bases; unmatched junction nucleotides: 5. Per the germline V gene, CDR1 is SGHTA and CDR2 is FQGNSA. This CDR3 comprises 13 residues. The CDR3 loop reads CASSRQGKYEQYF. CDR3 nucleotide sequence: TGTGCCAGCAGCCGACAGGGTAAATACGAGCAGTACTTC.

V and J are TRBV5-1 and TRBJ2-3; perhaps TRBD1 as D (6 bases). The CDR3 sequence is 19 residues long. Between the trimmed V and J ends, which lost 4 bases and 3 bases, there was a span of 27 bases. The germline V gene encodes CDR1 SGHRS and CDR2 YFSETQ. The CDR3 bases are TGCGCCAGCAGCGCCCGACCGGGATCGAGGCCAAGGGGGACAGATACGCAGTATTTT. It encodes CASSARPGSRPRGTDTQYF.

This clone has only a few counts. The chain has TRBV10-1 and TRBJ1-1; D is unresolved. The germline V and J ends were trimmed by 0 bases and 7 bases, with 9 bases remaining between them. The CDR3 loop spans 13 amino acids. Germline V gene data show CDR1 as WNHNN and CDR2 as SYGVQD (reference sequence). In DNA form, the CDR3 reads TGCGCCAGCAGTGAGTCCAGTGGGCTTGAAGCTTTCTTT. Encoded protein: CASSESSGLEAFF.

The J gene is TRBJ2-1, the V gene TRBV7-6, with 11 bases matching TRBD2. The CDR3 has 16 residues. Germline assignment: CDR1 SGHVS and CDR2 FNYEAQ. With 3 bases clipped from V and 8 bases from J, the junction kept 9 bases outside the gene matches. CDR3 sequence (DNA): TGTGCCAGCAGCTTCCTAGCGGGGGGCGGGTTGGATGAGCAGTTCTTC. This sequence encodes CASSFLAGGGLDEQFF.

This clone showed up just once. The chain employs TRBV27 and TRBJ2-3; TRBD2 is a possible D gene (5 bases). The V gene lost 6 bases and the J gene lost 0 bases, with 13 bases spanning the gap. Germline CDR1 is MNHEY and CDR2 is SMNVEV (reference sequence). CDR3 length: 15 residues. This CDR3 is CASSLGGGSTDTQYF. For the CDR3, the DNA is TGTGCCAGCAGCCTCGGAGGCGGAAGCACAGATACGCAGTATTTT.

The chain combines TRBV5-4 with TRBJ2-1; a possible D gene is TRBD1 (6 bases). CDR1 SGHNT and CDR2 YYREEE come from the germline V gene (reference sequence). The ends were cut back, 4 bases at V and 1 base at J, with 9 bases in the middle. The CDR3 is 14 residues long. DNA for the CDR3: TGTGCCAGCAGCCGCGACAGGTCCTACAATGAGCAGTTCTTC. Translating gives CASSRDRSYNEQFF.

This clone appeared a few times. The chain carries TRBV5-1 and TRBJ1-5; D is possibly TRBD1 (6 bases). The V end lost 4 bases, the J end lost 5 bases, and 16 bases lay between the germline ends. The CDR3 runs to 15 residues. Germline lookup yields CDR1 SGHRS and CDR2 YFSETQ. CDR3: CASSPGGQGYQPQHF. CDR3 DNA sequence: TGCGCCAGCAGCCCGGGAGGGCAGGGGTATCAGCCCCAGCATTTT. Full variable domain (outside the CDR3, taken from reference TRBV5-1 and TRBJ1-5): KAGVTQTPRYLIKTRGQQVTLSCSPISGHRSVSWYQQTPGQGLQFLFEYFSETQRNKGNFPGRFSGRQFSNSRSEMNVSTLELGDSALYLCASSPGGQGYQPQHFGDGTRLSIL.